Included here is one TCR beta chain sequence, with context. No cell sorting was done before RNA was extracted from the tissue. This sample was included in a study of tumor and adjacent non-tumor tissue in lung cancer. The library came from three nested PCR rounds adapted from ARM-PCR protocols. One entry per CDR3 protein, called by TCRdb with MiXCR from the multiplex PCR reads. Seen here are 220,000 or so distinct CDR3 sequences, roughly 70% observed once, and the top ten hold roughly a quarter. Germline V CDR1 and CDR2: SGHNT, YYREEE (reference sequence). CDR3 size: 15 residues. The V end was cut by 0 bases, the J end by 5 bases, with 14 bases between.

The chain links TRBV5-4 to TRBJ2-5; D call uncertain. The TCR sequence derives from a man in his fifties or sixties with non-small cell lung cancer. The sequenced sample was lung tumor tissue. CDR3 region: CASSLELEPEETQYF. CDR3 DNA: TGTGCCAGCAGCTTGGAACTGGAGCCGGAGGAGACCCAGTACTTC.